This T cell receptor beta chain was found in a study of blood T cell repertoires in COVID-19. Study-level background: From T cells, B-cell-depleted T cells, or PBMCs came the material, which was cDNA or gDNA.

Germline V gives CDR1 KGHSH, CDR2 LQKENI. V lost 3 bases to trimming and J lost 0 bases; unmatched junction nucleotides: 4. CDR3 length: 16 residues. Using immunoSEQ multiplex PCR, the repertoire was profiled, and TCRdb retains in-frame clones only, with some absent. The repertoire holds 270,000 or so clones, with about 85% as singletons. This TCR was sampled from a human donor in a cohort sampled during active COVID-19. The chain couples TRBV18 to TRBJ1-3; 8 bases fit TRBD1. The specimen sequenced was peripheral blood. CDR3 region: CASSPNRGSSGNTIYF. Written as DNA, the CDR3 is TGTGCCAGCTCACCTAACAGGGGGAGCTCTGGAAACACCATATATTTT.